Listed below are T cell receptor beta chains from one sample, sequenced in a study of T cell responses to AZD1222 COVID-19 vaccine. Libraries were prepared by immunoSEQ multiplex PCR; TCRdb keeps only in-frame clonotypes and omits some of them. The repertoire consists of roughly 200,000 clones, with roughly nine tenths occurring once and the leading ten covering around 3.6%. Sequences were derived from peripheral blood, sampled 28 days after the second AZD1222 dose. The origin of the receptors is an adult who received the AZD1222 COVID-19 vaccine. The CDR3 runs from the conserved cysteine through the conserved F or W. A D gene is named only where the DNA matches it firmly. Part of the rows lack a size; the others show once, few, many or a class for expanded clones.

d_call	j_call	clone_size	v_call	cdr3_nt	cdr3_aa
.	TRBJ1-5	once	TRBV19	TGTGCCAGTAGTATCCTCGGGGGCCCTAGCAATCAGCCCCAGCATTTT	CASSILGGPSNQPQHF
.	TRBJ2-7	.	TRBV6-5	TGTGCCAGCAGTTACGAGTGGGGTTACGAGCAGTACTTC	CASSYEWGYEQYF
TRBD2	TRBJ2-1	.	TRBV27	TGTGCCAGCAGCCAACTAGCGGGAGGAGTGGAGCAGTTCTTC	CASSQLAGGVEQFF
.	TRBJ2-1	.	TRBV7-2	TGTGCCAGCTCCCCCTCCTCCTACAATGAGCAGTTCTTC	CASSPSSYNEQFF
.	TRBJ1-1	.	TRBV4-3	TGCGCCAGCAGCCACCTGAACACTGAAGCTTTCTTT	CASSHLNTEAFF
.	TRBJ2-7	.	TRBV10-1	TGCGCCAGCAGTCCCGGGCAGGGGATGAACTATGAGCAGTACTTC	CASSPGQGMNYEQYF
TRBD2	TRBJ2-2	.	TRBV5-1	TGCGCCAGCAGTCGGACTAGCCTCCGCGGGGCCGGGGAGCTGTTTTTT	CASSRTSLRGAGELFF
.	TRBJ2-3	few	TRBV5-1	TGCGCCAGCAGCTTGATGAGGGAATCAGATACGCAGTATTTT	CASSLMRESDTQYF
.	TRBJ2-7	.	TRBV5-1	TGCGCCAGCAGCTTGCATCTTTCGACTAGCTCCTACGAGCAGTACTTC	CASSLHLSTSSYEQYF
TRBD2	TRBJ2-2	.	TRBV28	TGTGCCAGCATTCCGGGAGGCAGGGCGGCCGGGGAGCTGTTTTTT	CASIPGGRAAGELFF
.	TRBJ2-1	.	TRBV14	TGTGCCAGCAGCCAAGGGCGGAGGGACCCGTTCTTC	CASSQGRRDPFF
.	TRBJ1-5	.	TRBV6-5	TGTGCCGGGTCACGGAAAAGCAATCAGCCCCAGCATTTT	CAGSRKSNQPQHF
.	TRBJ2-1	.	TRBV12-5	TGTGCTAGTGGACGCTACTCCTACAATGAGCAGTTCTTC	CASGRYSYNEQFF
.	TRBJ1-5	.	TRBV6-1	TGTGCCAGCAGTGAACATCCAGGGTTACCATACAGGGTCAATCAGCCCCAGCATTTT	CASSEHPGLPYRVNQPQHF
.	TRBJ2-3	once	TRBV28	TGTGCCAGCAGTTCCCCCGGACTGGCAGATACGCAGTATTTT	CASSSPGLADTQYF
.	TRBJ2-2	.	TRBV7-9	TGTGCCAGCAGCCTATCGTACGGGGAGCTGTTTTTT	CASSLSYGELFF
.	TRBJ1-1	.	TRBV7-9	TGTGCCAGCAGCTTAGGGGTGGGGAACACTGAAGCTTTCTTT	CASSLGVGNTEAFF
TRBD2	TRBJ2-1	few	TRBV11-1	TGTGCCAGCAGCCATACTAGCGGGTGTGGTGTCTTC	CASSHTSGCGVF
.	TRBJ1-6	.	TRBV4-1	TGCGCCAGCAGCCAGGGCGCCAGCTCCTATAATTCACCCCTCCACTTT	CASSQGASSYNSPLHF
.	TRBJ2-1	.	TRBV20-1	TGCCGCCCCCTGGGCCTCAATGAGCAGTTCTTC	CRPLGLNEQFF
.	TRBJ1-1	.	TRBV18	TGTGCCAGCTCAGAAAGGGTGAAGGGTACTGAAGCTTTCTTT	CASSERVKGTEAFF
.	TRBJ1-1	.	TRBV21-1	TGTGCCAGCAAGACCACCGACAGTCCTCCCCCACCGTTT	CASKTTDSPPPPF
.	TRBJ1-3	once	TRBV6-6	TGTGCCAGCAGCCTAGGGACCAGAGGAAACACCATATATTTT	CASSLGTRGNTIYF
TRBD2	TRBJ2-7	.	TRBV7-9	TGTGCCAGCAGCCGGGGGGGGCTGGAGCAGTACTTC	CASSRGGLEQYF
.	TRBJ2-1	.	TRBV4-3	TGCGCCAGCAGCCAAGGGACTACGACCTACAATGAGCAGTTCTTC	CASSQGTTTYNEQFF
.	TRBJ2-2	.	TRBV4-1	TGCGCCAGCAGCCAATTTCCCAGGGGCGGGAGAGGTGTCACCGGGGAGCTGTTTTTT	CASSQFPRGGRGVTGELFF
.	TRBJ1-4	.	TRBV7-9	TGTGCCAGCAGCTACCAGGCAACTAATGAAAAACTGTTTTTT	CASSYQATNEKLFF
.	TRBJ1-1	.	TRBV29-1	TGCAGCGTCGGGGCAGGTTGGAACACTGAAGCTTTCTTT	CSVGAGWNTEAFF
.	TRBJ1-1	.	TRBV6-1	TGTGCCAGCAGTGATTGGGGTTTGGCTTTCTTT	CASSDWGLAFF
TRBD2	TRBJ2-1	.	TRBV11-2	TGTGCCAGCATCATAGCGGGAGGGAATGAGCAGTTCTTC	CASIIAGGNEQFF
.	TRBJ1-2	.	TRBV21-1	TGTGCCAGCAGCACGTGCGGGACAGGGTGTGATGGCTACACCTTC	CASSTCGTGCDGYTF
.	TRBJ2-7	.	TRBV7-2	TGTGCCAGCAGCTTACGTAGGGAGAGCTCCTACGAGCAGTACTTC	CASSLRRESSYEQYF
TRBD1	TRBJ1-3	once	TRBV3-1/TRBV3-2	TGTGCCAGCAGCCAAGAGGGGACAGGTTACACCATATATTTT	CASSQEGTGYTIYF
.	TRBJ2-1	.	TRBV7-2	TGTGCCAGCAGCTTCTCTAGGAACAATGAGCAGTTCTTC	CASSFSRNNEQFF
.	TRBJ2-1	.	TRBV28	TGTGCCAGCAGTCCTCCGGGAACTTACAATGAGCAGTTCTTC	CASSPPGTYNEQFF
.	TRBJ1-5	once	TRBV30	TGTGCCTGGAGTGTTTGGCAGAAAAATGCTCAGCCCCAGCATTTT	CAWSVWQKNAQPQHF
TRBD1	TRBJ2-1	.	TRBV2	TGTGCCAGCAGTGAAGTGGGACAGGGGGCCAATGAGCAGTTCTTC	CASSEVGQGANEQFF
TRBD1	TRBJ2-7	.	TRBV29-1	TGCAGCGTTGGACAGGGATTCACCTACGAGCAGTACTTC	CSVGQGFTYEQYF
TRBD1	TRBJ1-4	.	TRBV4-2	TGTGCCAGCAGCCAAGATCCCTGGGATTACAGGGGAATCGAAAAACTGTTTTTT	CASSQDPWDYRGIEKLFF
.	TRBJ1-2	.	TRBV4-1	TGCGCCAGCAGCCAAGATCAAGCTAACTATGGCTACACCTTC	CASSQDQANYGYTF
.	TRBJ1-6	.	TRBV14	TGTGCCAGCAGCCAACAGGGTTTTTTGAATTCACCCCTCCACTTT	CASSQQGFLNSPLHF
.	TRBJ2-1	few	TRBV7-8	TGTGCCACCGCGGAAAGTCTCAATGAGCAGTTCTTC	CATAESLNEQFF
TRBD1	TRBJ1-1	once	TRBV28	TGTGCCAGCAGTTTAGGCAGGGGGGAGGCTTTCTTT	CASSLGRGEAFF
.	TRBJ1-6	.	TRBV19	TGTGCCAGTAGTATAATGGGAGGGGTATACAATTCACCCCTCCACTTT	CASSIMGGVYNSPLHF
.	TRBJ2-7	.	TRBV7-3	TGTGCCAGCAGCCCTTACATCGACACGTCCTACGAGCAGTACTTC	CASSPYIDTSYEQYF
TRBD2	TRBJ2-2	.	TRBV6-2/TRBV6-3	TGTGCCAGCAGTTACCGGGGACTAGCGATTAACACCGGGGAGCTGTTTTTT	CASSYRGLAINTGELFF
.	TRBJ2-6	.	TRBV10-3	TGTGCCATCAGTGCCTGGGAAGGGAACTCTGGGGCCAACGTCCTGACTTTC	CAISAWEGNSGANVLTF